These T cell receptor beta chains were read from a single sample in a study of blood T cells in healthy people across ages. MiXCR, applied by TCRdb to the 5' RACE reads, yields one record per CDR3 protein. Among some 900,000 distinct CDR3 sequences listed, under 50% were seen once. The specimen was blood. These receptors all come from a man aged 25 to 40 in good health. CDR3s include the opening cysteine and the closing phenylalanine or tryptophan. Each record gives: V gene, CDR3 protein.

>TRBV10-3
CAISESSLVAQYF
>TRBV7-9
CASSRLGNAKNIQYF
>TRBV7-9
CASSLGISPQETQYF
>TRBV28
CASSPPGGQAYEQYF
>TRBV11-3
CASSLVWGTASTDTQYF
>TRBV5-6
CASSWMDGPETQYF
>TRBV15
CATSSRTGGGQPQHF
>TRBV6-1
CASTDRDRGYEQYF
>TRBV4-3
CASNQDLRSDTQYF
>TRBV12-3/TRBV12-4
CASRRGQGPSTEAFF
>TRBV7-9
CASSLSDWDPYGYTF
>TRBV12-3/TRBV12-4
CASTPRDEQFF
>TRBV2
CTSSGGYGYTF
>TRBV5-1
CASSLVQGRPRTDTQYF
>TRBV12-5
CASGLVAGGVETQYF
>TRBV12-3/TRBV12-4
CASSLGTTSPQYF
>TRBV9
CASSPPGVDEQFF
>TRBV6-2/TRBV6-3
CASSYRQGGAYEQYF
>TRBV7-2
CASSPPGVTDTQYF
>TRBV5-1
CASSLGTGLRLNTGELFF
>TRBV12-3/TRBV12-4
CASSPGLTGANVLTF
>TRBV6-5
CASSYSGTGDQPQHF
>TRBV20-1
CSAPTSTTQDTQYF
>TRBV12-3/TRBV12-4
CASSFLPSGAYEQYF
>TRBV7-2
CASSLVPGIYNSPLHF
>TRBV7-2
CASSLEPPGRSYEQYF
>TRBV6-5
CASGVIASGETQYF
>TRBV21-1
CASSKRPDSPTSNRETQYF
>TRBV10-3
CAITGTSGGYNEQFF
>TRBV5-5
CASSLGDNRMVGTEAFF
>TRBV20-1
CSARPRQEAFF
>TRBV12-3/TRBV12-4
CASSPRVVAAQETQYF
>TRBV27
CASSSPRRDEQFF
>TRBV15
CATSAPGQQNEKLFF
>TRBV5-1
CASRSTNYGYTF
>TRBV5-1
CASSPDTSVPYNEQFF
>TRBV7-9
CASSLGSSGSRDGYTF
>TRBV5-1
CASSITSGGVYEQFF
>TRBV7-9
CASSLRGQGANNEQFF
>TRBV10-3
CAISESSGREAEQYF
>TRBV12-5
CASGLTGPQETQYF
>TRBV20-1
CSALRDRAYEQYF
>TRBV4-1
CASSQDGIDGHYTF
>TRBV6-1
CASSEGTGDYYGYTF
>TRBV6-2/TRBV6-3
CASSYSGGDPYEQYF
>TRBV7-2
CSSNLNVGEQYF
>TRBV2
CAKRLENNEQFF
>TRBV7-9
CASSPITAGTYEQYF
>TRBV5-1
CASSPSIPNAEAFF